Listed below are T cell receptor beta chains from one sample, sequenced in a study of cytomegalovirus exposure and HLA in healthy donors. Libraries were prepared by immunoSEQ multiplex PCR; TCRdb keeps only in-frame clonotypes and omits some of them. This table has some 150,000 clones, 80% to 85% appearing once. Sequenced material: PBMCs. These receptor sequences come from a woman in her fifties or sixties in good health and CMV-seropositive. Each CDR3 is given with its conserved first and last residue. Fields, in order: clone size, J gene, V gene, D gene, CDR3 DNA, CDR3 protein. A D gene is named only where the DNA matches it firmly. Expanded clones get a size class; other rows say once, few or many, or leave the size out.

>few|TRBJ2-7|TRBV10-3|-
TGTGCCATCGGGACACCATTCTCCTACGAGCAGTACTTC
CAIGTPFSYEQYF
>once|TRBJ2-2|TRBV15|-
TGTGCCACCAGCAGAGGGCAGGTGAACACCGGGGAGCTGTTTTTT
CATSRGQVNTGELFF
>-|TRBJ2-7|TRBV6-1|-
TGTGCCAGCAGTGGTAATAGCGCTCTCTACGAGCAGTACTTC
CASSGNSALYEQYF
>-|TRBJ2-2|TRBV6-5|-
TGTGCCAGCAGTTACGTCCGGGGGAACACCGGGGAGCTGTTTTTT
CASSYVRGNTGELFF
>-|TRBJ1-2|TRBV19|TRBD1
TGTGCCAGTAGTCTATGGGACAGGGGCTATGGCTACACCTTC
CASSLWDRGYGYTF
>-|TRBJ2-1|TRBV7-9|TRBD2
TGTGCCAGCAGCTTAATCGGGGGGGCAAACAATGAGCAGTTCTTC
CASSLIGGANNEQFF
>-|TRBJ1-2|TRBV7-3|-
TGTGCCAGCAGCCCTTCGGGTTCTGCTAACTATGGCTACACCTTC
CASSPSGSANYGYTF
>few|TRBJ1-5|TRBV19|TRBD1
TGTGCCAGTACCTCGGGACAGGGAAATCAGCCCCAGCATTTT
CASTSGQGNQPQHF
>-|TRBJ2-1|TRBV28|-
TGTGCCAGCAGTTTAGGAACAGCCTACAATGAGCAGTTCTTC
CASSLGTAYNEQFF
>-|TRBJ1-6|TRBV19|TRBD1
TGTGCCAGTAGTACCATATGGGCGGGACAGAATAATTCACCCCTCCACTTT
CASSTIWAGQNNSPLHF
>-|TRBJ1-2|TRBV7-9|-
TGTGCCAGCAGCTTAGTTGGGGGCATGCACTATGGCTACACCTTC
CASSLVGGMHYGYTF
>-|TRBJ2-5|TRBV10-3|TRBD1
TGTGCCATCAGTGAGGGGACAGCTTCACTCTCCGGGGAGACCCAGTACTTC
CAISEGTASLSGETQYF
>-|TRBJ2-5|TRBV2|TRBD2
TGTGCCAGCAGCTATAGCGGGGTAGGAGGAGAGACCCAGTACTTC
CASSYSGVGGETQYF
>-|TRBJ2-5|TRBV5-4|-
TGTGCCAGCAGCTTGGCGGCAGGGGCCGGGGAGACCCAGTACTTC
CASSLAAGAGETQYF
>-|TRBJ1-1|TRBV9|TRBD1
TGTGCCAGCAGCGCCCTGGGGACAGTGAACACTGAAGCTTTCTTT
CASSALGTVNTEAFF
>-|TRBJ1-4|TRBV2|-
TGTGCCAGCCTATCTGAATACTGGGAAAAACTGTTTTTT
CASLSEYWEKLFF
>-|TRBJ2-7|TRBV5-4|-
TGTGCCAGCAGCTTGGGGGCCATGGGGCGGGAAGGGAGCGAGCAGTACTTC
CASSLGAMGREGSEQYF
>once|TRBJ1-1|TRBV27|-
TGTGCCAGCAGTTTAAAAGAGTTCACTGAAGCTTTCTTT
CASSLKEFTEAFF
>once|TRBJ1-2|TRBV4-1|TRBD1
TGCGCCAGCAGCCAGGGGTACCGGGACAGGGGGCACTATGGCTACACCTTC
CASSQGYRDRGHYGYTF
>-|TRBJ2-1|TRBV9|TRBD2
TGTGCCAGCAGCTACCTAGCGGGAAACTCCTACAATGAGCAGTTCTTC
CASSYLAGNSYNEQFF
>-|TRBJ2-3|TRBV5-1|TRBD2
TGCGCCAGCAGCGCGGGACTAGCAACAGATACGCAGTATTTT
CASSAGLATDTQYF
>-|TRBJ2-5|TRBV6-6|TRBD1
TGTGCCAGCAGTTCCCCCAGGGGGCAGGCGGAGACCCAGTACTTC
CASSSPRGQAETQYF
>-|TRBJ1-1|TRBV4-1|-
TGCGCCAGCAGCCAAGTCTCCGGGGGGCGTGGGACTGAAGCTTTCTTT
CASSQVSGGRGTEAFF
>once|TRBJ2-2|TRBV5-4|-
TGTGCCAGCAGCTCGGGATCCGGGACACCAAACACCGGGGAGCTGTTTTTT
CASSSGSGTPNTGELFF
>-|TRBJ2-2|TRBV10-3|TRBD1
TGTGCCAGCGCCGGGACAGCGGACACCGGGGAGCTGTTTTTT
CASAGTADTGELFF
>-|TRBJ2-7|TRBV21-1|-
TGTGCCAGCAGCAAAATGGGAGGACTAGAGACCTCCTACGAGCAGTACTTC
CASSKMGGLETSYEQYF